This TCR beta chain was identified during a study of blood T cell repertoires in COVID-19. Germline V gene lookup returns CDR1 SGHTA and CDR2 FQGTGA. There are 13 residues in the CDR3. The ends were cut back, 4 bases at V and 5 bases at J, with 10 bases in the middle. Sequencing used immunoSEQ multiplex PCR; TCRdb keeps in-frame clones, though not all of them. The table has about 280,000 clones, about nine tenths seen once. The receptor was derived from a man aged 50-60 years with acute or convalescent COVID-19. The sample comprised peripheral blood. J is TRBJ2-3 and V is TRBV7-3; possible D gene TRBD2, 5 bases. This CDR3 is CASSSPLVDTQYF. The CDR3 nucleotides are TGTGCCAGCAGCTCCCCACTAGTAGATACGCAGTATTTT. The full variable domain, completed using reference TRBV7-3 and TRBJ2-3, is GAGVSQTPSNKVTEKGKYVELRCDPISGHTALYWYRQSLGQGPEFLIYFQGTGAADDSGLPNDRFFAVRPEGSVSTLKIQRTERGDSAVYLCASSSPLVDTQYFGPGTRLTVL.